This is a list of T cell receptor beta chains from one sample in a study of OX40 agonist ivuxolimab in advanced cancers. Some clones are missing from TCRdb's copy, which holds only in-frame ones; the method was immunoSEQ multiplex PCR. Among 90,000 to 100,000 clones listed, 90% were seen once. The source material was CD4+ or CD8+ T cells sorted from blood, sampled in a trial of the OX40 agonist ivuxolimab. The receptors derive from an adult with an advanced solid tumor such as melanoma, head and neck, liver or kidney cancer. Both conserved end residues are part of each CDR3. Each record gives: clone size, D gene, V gene, J gene, CDR3 protein, CDR3 DNA. The D gene is left open where the match is weak. Size is stated for part of the rows, as once, few or many counts, or as a class when the clone is expanded.

>once|.|TRBV4-2|TRBJ2-7
CASSQEWRGTSYEQYF
TGTGCCAGCAGCCAAGAGTGGCGGGGGACATCCTACGAGCAGTACTTC
>.|TRBD2|TRBV28|TRBJ2-1
CASIAGGQHEQFF
TGTGCCAGCATAGCGGGAGGGCAACATGAGCAGTTCTTC
>.|.|TRBV15|TRBJ1-1
CATSRDLLGTEAFF
TGTGCCACCAGCAGAGATCTGCTGGGCACTGAAGCTTTCTTT
>once|.|TRBV10-3|TRBJ2-1
CAISEPAGSSYNEQFF
TGTGCCATCAGTGAACCAGCGGGCTCATCCTACAATGAGCAGTTCTTC
>.|.|TRBV19|TRBJ1-2
CASNRPTDGYTF
TGTGCCAGCAACCGCCCGACGGATGGCTACACCTTC
>.|.|TRBV5-1|TRBJ2-7
CASSLAMGRPSYEQYF
TGCGCCAGCAGCTTGGCCATGGGCAGGCCCTCCTACGAGCAGTACTTC
>.|TRBD1|TRBV2|TRBJ2-4
CASRNRGQRQNIQYF
TGTGCCAGCAGAAACAGGGGGCAGAGGCAAAACATTCAGTACTTC
>.|TRBD1|TRBV27|TRBJ2-3
CASSFRGRSTDTQYF
TGTGCCAGCAGTTTCAGGGGGCGAAGCACAGATACGCAGTATTTT
>.|.|TRBV9|TRBJ2-3
CASSLGPTGTDTQYF
TGTGCCAGCAGCCTGGGGCCTACAGGCACAGATACGCAGTATTTT
>.|TRBD1|TRBV14|TRBJ2-7
CASSRMTRTGAGYEQYF
TGTGCCAGCAGCCGCATGACCCGGACAGGGGCGGGGTACGAGCAGTACTTC
>.|TRBD2|TRBV9|TRBJ2-1
CASSVSGAGGYNEQFF
TGTGCCAGCAGCGTCTCTGGGGCGGGGGGATACAATGAGCAGTTCTTC
>.|.|TRBV28|TRBJ2-3
CASSLGVTDTQYF
TGTGCCAGCAGTTTGGGGGTCACAGATACGCAGTATTTT
>.|TRBD2|TRBV30|TRBJ2-7
CAWSGTTEQYF
TGTGCCTGGAGCGGGACTACCGAGCAGTACTTC
>once|TRBD1|TRBV6-5|TRBJ1-2
CASSYGDRGGYTF
TGTGCCAGCAGTTACGGGGACAGGGGCGGCTACACCTTC
>.|.|TRBV18|TRBJ1-2
CASLDGGYGYTF
TGTGCCAGCCTTGATGGGGGGTATGGCTACACCTTC
>.|.|TRBV2|TRBJ1-3
CASSADVRVGNTIYF
TGTGCCAGCAGTGCTGATGTAAGGGTAGGAAACACCATATATTTT
>.|.|TRBV6-5|TRBJ1-2
CASSYSIQAYGYTF
TGTGCCAGCAGTTACTCGATACAGGCCTATGGCTACACCTTC
>.|TRBD1|TRBV5-3|TRBJ1-5
CARSVGQGGNRPQHF
TGTGCCAGAAGCGTGGGACAGGGCGGCAATCGGCCCCAGCATTTT
>few|TRBD1|TRBV5-6|TRBJ2-3
CASSLGDRASGTQYF
TGTGCCAGCAGCTTGGGGGACAGGGCATCTGGTACGCAGTATTTT
>.|.|TRBV2|TRBJ2-6
CASSSPRAGGANVLTF
TGTGCCAGCAGCTCCCCCAGAGCCGGAGGGGCCAACGTCCTGACTTTC
>once|.|TRBV5-1|TRBJ2-1
CASSFQSGNEQFF
TGCGCCAGCAGCTTTCAATCGGGCAATGAGCAGTTCTTC
>.|.|TRBV19|TRBJ2-2
CASSRGAPNTGELFF
TGTGCCAGTAGCCGCGGGGCCCCGAACACCGGGGAGCTGTTTTTT
>.|.|TRBV19|TRBJ2-5
CASSMGPGRETQYF
TGTGCCAGTAGTATGGGCCCAGGGAGGGAGACCCAGTACTTC
>.|.|TRBV10-1|TRBJ2-2
CASSEIASSGELFF
TGCGCCAGCAGTGAGATCGCTAGCTCCGGGGAGCTGTTTTTT
>.|TRBD1|TRBV6-1|TRBJ1-2
CASSEGQGGYGYTF
TGTGCCAGCAGTGAGGGACAGGGCGGCTATGGCTACACCTTC
>.|TRBD2|TRBV4-2|TRBJ2-1
CASSQDSGRPYNEQFF
TGTGCCAGCAGCCAAGATAGCGGGAGGCCGTACAATGAGCAGTTCTTC
>.|TRBD1|TRBV7-9|TRBJ2-7
CASWDSSSYEQYF
TGTGCCAGCTGGGACAGTAGCTCCTACGAGCAGTACTTC
>few|.|TRBV5-1|TRBJ2-5
CASSLGRGGPQYF
TGCGCCAGCAGCTTGGGGCGTGGCGGACCACAGTACTTC
>.|TRBD2|TRBV5-4|TRBJ2-7
CASSGNVVGTSGYEQYF
TGTGCCAGCAGCGGAAACGTAGTCGGGACTAGCGGCTACGAGCAGTACTTC
>.|.|TRBV5-1|TRBJ1-5
CASSSGQFNQPQHF
TGCGCCAGCAGCTCCGGACAGTTCAATCAGCCCCAGCATTTT
>.|.|TRBV19|TRBJ1-2
CASSIEQNYGYTF
TGTGCCAGTAGTATAGAACAGAACTATGGCTACACCTTC
>few|TRBD1|TRBV9|TRBJ1-6
CASSVEGADSPLHF
TGTGCCAGCAGCGTAGAGGGGGCGGATTCACCCCTCCACTTT
>.|TRBD2|TRBV11-2|TRBJ2-5
CASSSLPVTSGGETQYF
TGTGCCAGCAGCTCCCTTCCCGTGACTAGCGGGGGAGAGACCCAGTACTTC
>.|.|TRBV5-4|TRBJ1-2
CASSPGAELDYGYTF
TGTGCCAGCAGCCCCGGGGCGGAGCTTGACTATGGCTACACCTTC
>.|.|TRBV6-4|TRBJ2-2
CASRLTGIYTGELFF
TGTGCCAGCAGGCTCACCGGGATTTACACCGGGGAGCTGTTTTTT
>.|.|TRBV19|TRBJ1-2
CASIQESRSAYGYTF
TGTGCCAGTATACAGGAATCCAGGTCCGCGTATGGCTACACCTTC
>.|.|TRBV25-1|TRBJ2-5
CASSEGGIGETQYF
TGTGCCAGCAGTGAAGGGGGGATTGGAGAGACCCAGTACTTC
>.|TRBD2|TRBV6-4|TRBJ2-3
CASSDRSGRADTQYF
TGTGCCAGCAGTGACCGTAGCGGGAGGGCAGATACGCAGTATTTT
>.|TRBD2|TRBV9|TRBJ2-1
CASSLAGGNNEQFF
TGTGCCAGCAGCTTAGCGGGGGGGAACAATGAGCAGTTCTTC
>.|.|TRBV19|TRBJ2-6
CASSIERRLSGANVLTF
TGTGCCAGTAGTATAGAACGGCGGCTCTCTGGGGCCAACGTCCTGACTTTC
>.|.|TRBV9|TRBJ2-1
CASSVRFDGAQFF
TGTGCCAGCAGCGTTAGATTCGACGGCGCACAGTTCTTC
>.|.|TRBV27|TRBJ2-1
CASSFSRPGDNEQFF
TGTGCCAGCAGTTTTAGCAGGCCGGGGGACAATGAGCAGTTCTTC
>.|.|TRBV9|TRBJ2-1
CASSPGPYNEQFF
TGTGCCAGCAGCCCTGGACCGTACAATGAGCAGTTCTTC
>.|.|TRBV18|TRBJ1-1
CASSPGKEAFF
TGTGCCAGCTCACCAGGGAAGGAAGCTTTCTTT
>.|.|TRBV29-1|TRBJ2-1
CSVEGGGEQFF
TGCAGCGTTGAGGGAGGGGGTGAGCAGTTCTTC
>.|.|TRBV4-1|TRBJ1-3
CASSQDGGSFSGNTIYF
TGCGCCAGCAGCCAAGATGGGGGTTCTTTCTCTGGAAACACCATATATTTT
>.|TRBD1|TRBV2|TRBJ2-1
CASRRISGQGAHEQFF
TGTGCCAGCCGAAGGATCTCGGGACAGGGGGCGCATGAGCAGTTCTTC
>.|.|TRBV19|TRBJ2-7
CASSMGLNMDF
TGTGCCAGTAGTATGGGGTTGAATATGGACTTC
>.|.|TRBV27|TRBJ2-6
CASTRSGPGPGANVLTF
TGTGCCAGCACCCGGTCCGGGCCAGGGCCCGGGGCCAACGTCCTGACTTTC
>.|.|TRBV2|TRBJ1-5
CASSIRNQPQHF
TGTGCCAGCAGCATCCGCAATCAGCCCCAGCATTTT
>.|.|TRBV6-4|TRBJ2-1
CAPPGPSSYNEQFF
TGTGCCCCCCCAGGCCCGAGCTCCTACAATGAGCAGTTCTTC
>once|.|TRBV6-4|TRBJ1-2
CASSSGGPYGYTF
TGTGCCAGCAGTTCGGGAGGGCCCTATGGCTACACCTTC
>.|TRBD1|TRBV5-1|TRBJ2-5
CASSLGTGSRGETQYF
TGCGCCAGCAGCTTAGGGACAGGGTCCAGAGGAGAGACCCAGTACTTC